The clone carrying this T cell receptor (beta chain) was seen a few times. The antigen remains unidentified. The data stem from a study of blood T cells in healthy people across ages. On the study more broadly: With template switching, about one barcoded beta molecule was captured per two T cells.

Alongside a J-beta primer mix, a sample-barcoded 5' primer served in a second PCR lasting 7 to 11 cycles. TCRdb recomputed calls from the 5' RACE reads with MiXCR, one row per CDR3 protein. The sample yields approximately 1.5 million distinct CDR3 sequences, about 42% seen once. The study's findings and limits: The study found more naive CD4+ cells and higher diversity in long-lived than aged donors.

Germline V gene sequence: CDR1 LGHDT, CDR2 YNNKEL (reference sequence). CDR3 length equals 16 residues. V lost 3 bases, J lost 3 bases, and 10 bases stayed unmatched. This sequence originates from a young woman in good health. The J gene is TRBJ1-2, the V gene TRBV3-1; TRBD1 agrees at 7 bases. Material for sequencing was blood. The CDR3 DNA follows: TGTGCCAGCAGCCAGACAGGGTACGGTTCTCACTATGGCTACACCTTC. Translated, it gives CASSQTGYGSHYGYTF.